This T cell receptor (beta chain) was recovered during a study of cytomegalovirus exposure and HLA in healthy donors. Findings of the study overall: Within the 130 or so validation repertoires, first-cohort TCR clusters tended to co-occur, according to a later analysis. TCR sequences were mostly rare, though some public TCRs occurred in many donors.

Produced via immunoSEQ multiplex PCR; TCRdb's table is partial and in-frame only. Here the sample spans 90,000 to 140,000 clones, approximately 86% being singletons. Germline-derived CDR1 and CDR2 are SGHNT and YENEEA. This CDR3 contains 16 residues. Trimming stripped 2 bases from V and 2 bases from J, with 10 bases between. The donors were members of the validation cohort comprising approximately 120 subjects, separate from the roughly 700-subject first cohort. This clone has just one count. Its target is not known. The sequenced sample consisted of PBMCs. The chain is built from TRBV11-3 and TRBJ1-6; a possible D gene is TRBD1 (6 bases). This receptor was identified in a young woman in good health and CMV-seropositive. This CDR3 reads CASSLRGGTYNSPLHF. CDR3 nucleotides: TGTGCCAGCAGCTTAAGGGGGGGGACCTATAATTCACCCCTCCACTTT.